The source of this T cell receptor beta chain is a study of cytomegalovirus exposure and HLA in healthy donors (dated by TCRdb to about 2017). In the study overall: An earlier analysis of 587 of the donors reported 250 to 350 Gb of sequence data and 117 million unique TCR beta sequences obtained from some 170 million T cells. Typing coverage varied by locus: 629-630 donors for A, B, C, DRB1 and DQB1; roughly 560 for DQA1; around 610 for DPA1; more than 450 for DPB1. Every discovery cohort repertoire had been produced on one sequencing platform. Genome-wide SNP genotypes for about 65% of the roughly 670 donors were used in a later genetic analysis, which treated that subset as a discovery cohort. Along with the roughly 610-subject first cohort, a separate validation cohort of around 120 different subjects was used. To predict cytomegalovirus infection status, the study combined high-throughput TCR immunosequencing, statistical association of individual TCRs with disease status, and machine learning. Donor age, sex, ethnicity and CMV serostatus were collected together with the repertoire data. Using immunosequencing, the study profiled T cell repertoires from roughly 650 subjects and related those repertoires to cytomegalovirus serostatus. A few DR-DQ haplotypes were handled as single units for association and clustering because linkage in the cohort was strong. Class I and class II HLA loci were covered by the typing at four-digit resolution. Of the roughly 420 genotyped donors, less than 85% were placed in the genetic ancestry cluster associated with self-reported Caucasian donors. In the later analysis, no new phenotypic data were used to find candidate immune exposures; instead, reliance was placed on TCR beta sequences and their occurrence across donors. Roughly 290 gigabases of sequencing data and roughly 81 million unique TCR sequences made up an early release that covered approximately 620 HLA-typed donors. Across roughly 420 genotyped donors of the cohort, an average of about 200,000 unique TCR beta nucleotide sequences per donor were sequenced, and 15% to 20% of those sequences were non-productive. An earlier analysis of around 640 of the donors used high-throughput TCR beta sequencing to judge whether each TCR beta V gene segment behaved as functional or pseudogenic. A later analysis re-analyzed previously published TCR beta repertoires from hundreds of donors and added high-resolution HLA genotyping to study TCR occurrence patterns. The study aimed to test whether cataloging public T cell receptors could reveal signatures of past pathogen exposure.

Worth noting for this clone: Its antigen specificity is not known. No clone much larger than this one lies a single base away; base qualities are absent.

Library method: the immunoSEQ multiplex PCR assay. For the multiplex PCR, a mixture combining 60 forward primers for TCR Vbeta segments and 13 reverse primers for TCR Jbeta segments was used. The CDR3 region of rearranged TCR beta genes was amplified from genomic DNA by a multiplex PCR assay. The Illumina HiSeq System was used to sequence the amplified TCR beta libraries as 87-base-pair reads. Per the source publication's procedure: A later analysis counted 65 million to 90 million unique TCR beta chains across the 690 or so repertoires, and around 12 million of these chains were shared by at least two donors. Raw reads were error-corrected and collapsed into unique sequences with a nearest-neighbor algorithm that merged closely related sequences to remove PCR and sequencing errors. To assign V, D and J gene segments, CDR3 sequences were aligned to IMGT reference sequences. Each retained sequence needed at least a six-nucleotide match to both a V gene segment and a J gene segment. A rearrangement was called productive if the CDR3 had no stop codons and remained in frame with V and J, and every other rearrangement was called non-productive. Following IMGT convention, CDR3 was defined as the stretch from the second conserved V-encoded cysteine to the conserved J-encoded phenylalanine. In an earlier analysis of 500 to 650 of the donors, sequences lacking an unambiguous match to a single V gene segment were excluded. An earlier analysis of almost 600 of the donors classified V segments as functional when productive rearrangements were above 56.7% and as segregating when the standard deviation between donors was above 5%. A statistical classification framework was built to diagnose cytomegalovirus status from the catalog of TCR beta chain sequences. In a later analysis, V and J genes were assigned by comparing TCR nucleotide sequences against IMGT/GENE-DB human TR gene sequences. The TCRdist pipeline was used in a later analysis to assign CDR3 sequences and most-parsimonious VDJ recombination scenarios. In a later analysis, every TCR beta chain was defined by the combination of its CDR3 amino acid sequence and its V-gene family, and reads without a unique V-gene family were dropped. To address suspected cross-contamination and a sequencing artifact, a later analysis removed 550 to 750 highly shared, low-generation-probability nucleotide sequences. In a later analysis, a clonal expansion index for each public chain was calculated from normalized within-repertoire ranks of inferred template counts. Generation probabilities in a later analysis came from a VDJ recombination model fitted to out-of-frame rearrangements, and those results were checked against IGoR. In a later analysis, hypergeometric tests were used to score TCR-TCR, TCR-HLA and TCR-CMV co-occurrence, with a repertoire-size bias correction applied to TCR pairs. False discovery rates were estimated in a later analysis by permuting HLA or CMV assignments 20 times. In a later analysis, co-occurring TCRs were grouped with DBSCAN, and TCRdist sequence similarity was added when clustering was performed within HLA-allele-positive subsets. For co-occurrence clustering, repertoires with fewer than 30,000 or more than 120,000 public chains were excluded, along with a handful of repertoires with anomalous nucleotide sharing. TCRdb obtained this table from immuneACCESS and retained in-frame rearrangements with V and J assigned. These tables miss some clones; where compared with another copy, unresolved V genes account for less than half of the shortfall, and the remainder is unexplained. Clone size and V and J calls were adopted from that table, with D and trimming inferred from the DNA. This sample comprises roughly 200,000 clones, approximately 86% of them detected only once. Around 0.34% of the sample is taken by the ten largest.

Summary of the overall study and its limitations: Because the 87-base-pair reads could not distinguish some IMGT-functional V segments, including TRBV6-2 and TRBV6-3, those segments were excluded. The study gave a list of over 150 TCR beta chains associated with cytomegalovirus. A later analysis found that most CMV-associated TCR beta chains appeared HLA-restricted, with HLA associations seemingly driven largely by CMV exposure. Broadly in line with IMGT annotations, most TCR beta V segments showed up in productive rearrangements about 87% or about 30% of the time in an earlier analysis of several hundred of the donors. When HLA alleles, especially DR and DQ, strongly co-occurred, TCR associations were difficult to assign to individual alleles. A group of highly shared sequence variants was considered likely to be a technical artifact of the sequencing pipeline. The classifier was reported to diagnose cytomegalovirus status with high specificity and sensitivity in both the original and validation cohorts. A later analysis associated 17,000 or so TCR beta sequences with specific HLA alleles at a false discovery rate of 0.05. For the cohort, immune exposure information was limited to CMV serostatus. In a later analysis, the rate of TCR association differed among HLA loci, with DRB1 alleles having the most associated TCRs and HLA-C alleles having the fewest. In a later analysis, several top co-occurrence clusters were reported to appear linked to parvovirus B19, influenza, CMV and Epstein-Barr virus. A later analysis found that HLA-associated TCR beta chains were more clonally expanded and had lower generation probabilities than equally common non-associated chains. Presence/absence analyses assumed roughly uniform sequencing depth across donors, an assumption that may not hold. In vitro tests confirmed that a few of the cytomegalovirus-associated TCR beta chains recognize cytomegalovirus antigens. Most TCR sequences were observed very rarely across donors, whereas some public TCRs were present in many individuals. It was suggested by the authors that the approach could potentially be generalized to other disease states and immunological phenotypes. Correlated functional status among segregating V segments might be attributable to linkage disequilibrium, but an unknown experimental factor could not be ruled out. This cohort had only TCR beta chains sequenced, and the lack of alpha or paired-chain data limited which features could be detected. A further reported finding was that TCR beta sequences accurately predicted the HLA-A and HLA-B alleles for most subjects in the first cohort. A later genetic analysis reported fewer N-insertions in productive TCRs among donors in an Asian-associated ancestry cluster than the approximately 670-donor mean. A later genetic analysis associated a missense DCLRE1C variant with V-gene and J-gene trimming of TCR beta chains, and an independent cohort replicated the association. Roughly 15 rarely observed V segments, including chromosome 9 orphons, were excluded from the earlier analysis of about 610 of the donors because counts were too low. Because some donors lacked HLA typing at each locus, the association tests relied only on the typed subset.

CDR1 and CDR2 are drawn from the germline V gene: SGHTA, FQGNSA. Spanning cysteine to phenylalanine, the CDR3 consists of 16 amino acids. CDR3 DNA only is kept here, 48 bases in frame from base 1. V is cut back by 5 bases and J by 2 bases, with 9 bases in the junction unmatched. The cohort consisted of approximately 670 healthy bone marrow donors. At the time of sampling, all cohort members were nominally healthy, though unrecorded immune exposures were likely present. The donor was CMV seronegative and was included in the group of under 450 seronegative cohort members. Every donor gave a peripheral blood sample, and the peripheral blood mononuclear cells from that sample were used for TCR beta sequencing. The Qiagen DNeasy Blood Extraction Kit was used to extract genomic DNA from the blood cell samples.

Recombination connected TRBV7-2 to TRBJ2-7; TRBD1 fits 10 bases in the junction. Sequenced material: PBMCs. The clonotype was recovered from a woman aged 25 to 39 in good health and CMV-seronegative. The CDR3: CASSHEGTGVPYEQYF. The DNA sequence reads TGTGCCAGCAGCCATGAAGGGACAGGGGTCCCCTACGAGCAGTACTTC.